This T cell receptor (beta chain) was captured in a study of Tregs in tolerant kidney transplant recipients. V lost 4 bases and J lost 3, with 16 bases in between. The V gene's germline CDR1 is SQVTM and CDR2 ANQGSEA. The CDR3 extends over 14 amino acids. The protocol was immunoSEQ multiplex PCR, while the TCRdb copy is restricted to in-frame clones and leaves out a portion. Among 80,000 to 90,000 clones listed, 90% to 95% were seen once. This receptor was identified in a human donor in good health. The gene calls are TRBV29-1 and TRBJ2-7; D possibly corresponds to TRBD2 (6 bases). The sequenced material came from CD8+ T cells from blood. CDR3 sequence: CSVARLGTGYEQYF. CDR3 nucleotides: TGCAGCGTTGCCAGACTAGGTACGGGCTACGAGCAGTACTTC.